Listed here are 12 T cell receptor beta chains from one sample, sequenced in a study of Graves' ophthalmopathy and Graves' hyperthyroidism. Amplifying from RNA transcripts, the study obtained TCR beta CDR3 regions. Amplification began with first-round RT-PCR using HTBI primers, then second-round multiplex PCR was performed. TCRdb redid the calling of the multiplex PCR reads with MiXCR, one entry per CDR3 protein. In the table there are over a million distinct CDR3 sequences, roughly two fifths of which are singletons. The sequenced sample consisted of peripheral blood or thyroid tissue (not recorded which). The receptors were gathered from an adult man with Graves' hyperthyroidism.

This clonotype has at least ten counts. The rearrangement links TRBV29-1 to TRBJ1-3; D remains ambiguous. From germline, CDR1 is SQVTM and CDR2 ANQGSEA. The CDR3 runs to 15 residues. V was cut by 3 bases and J by 1 base, with 13 bases left in between. The DNA for the CDR3 is TGCAGCGTTGATGGTGACCAGTCATCTGGAAACACCATATATTTT. This sequence encodes CSVDGDQSSGNTIYF. The complete variable domain, with remaining parts taken from reference TRBV29-1 and TRBJ1-3, reads SAVISQKPSRDICQRGTSLTIQCQVDSQVTMMFWYRQQPGQSLTLIATANQGSEATYESGFVIDKFPISRPNLTFSTLTVSNMSPEDSSIYLCSVDGDQSSGNTIYFGEGSWLTVV.

The chain has TRBV7-9 and TRBJ1-1; possibly TRBD1 for D (5 bases). Trimming pared 7 bases from V and 3 bases from J, leaving 15 bases between. There are 14 residues in the CDR3. CDR1 SEHNR and CDR2 FQNEAQ come from the germline V gene (reference sequence). In DNA, the CDR3 is TGTGCCAGCAACCTATGGGGGGATGACACTGAAGCTTTCTTT. Its protein product is CASNLWGDDTEAFF.

Many counts were recorded for this clonotype. The gene calls are TRBV5-1 and TRBJ2-7; 11 nucleotides match TRBD1. Unmatched junction bases numbered 6, after V lost 4 bases and J lost 3 bases. The CDR3 spans 15 residues. CDR1 and CDR2 (germline): SGHRS, YFSETQ. CDR3 amino acids: CASSHGQGARYEQYF. As DNA, the CDR3 is TGCGCCAGCAGCCACGGACAGGGGGCCCGCTACGAGCAGTACTTC.

This clonotype was counted between two and nine times. The chain links TRBV12-3 or TRBV12-4 to TRBJ2-7, with D perhaps matching TRBD1 (5 bases). The CDR3 sequence is 14 residues long. V lost 4 bases and J 3 bases, leaving 13 bases between the germline ends. The CDR3 coding sequence is TGTGCCAGCAGTTCTTCCGACAGTCTCTACGAGCAGTACTTC. Protein: CASSSSDSLYEQYF.

A note on this clonotype: A much bigger clone sits one base away, suggesting this may be a read error. The chain employs TRBV10-3 and TRBJ2-7; 10 bases agree with TRBD2. Losses at the gene ends were 8 bases for V and 6 bases for J; bases not matched to a gene: 10. CDR1 is ENHRY, CDR2 SYGVKD, per germline. This CDR3 is 14 amino acids long. The chain's CDR3 is CAIEAGTSAPEQYF. DNA for the CDR3: TGTGCCATCGAAGCGGGGACTAGCGCCCCCGAGCAGTACTTC.

With respect to this clonotype: The junction does not match germline at one end; this may be a read error. The chain carries TRBV11-2 and TRBJ2-7; no clear D. The CDR3 is made up of 15 amino acids. Germline-derived CDR1 and CDR2 are SGHAT and FQNNGV. The CDR3 loop is CACSVGSESSYEQYF. The CDR3 DNA sequence: TGTGCCTGCAGCGTTGGGTCAGAGAGCTCCTACGAGCAGTACTTC.

The genes are TRBV7-9 and TRBJ1-1, with D perhaps TRBD1 (5 bases). The V end was cut by 4 bases, the J end by 3 bases, with 15 bases between. Germline CDR1 SEHNR, CDR2 FQNEAQ (reference sequence). The CDR3 has 15 residues. The CDR3: CASSYRGSGDTEAFF. CDR3 in DNA: TGTGCCAGCAGCTACCGGGGGAGCGGGGACACTGAAGCTTTCTTT.

The chain employs TRBV6-1 and TRBJ2-5, with D perhaps TRBD1 (5 bases). The CDR3 totals 14 residues. V dropped 5 bases and J dropped 1 base, with 11 bases sitting between them. CDR1 MNHNS and CDR2 SASEGT come from the germline V gene. CDR3 DNA sequence: TGTGCCAGCAGTCACCAGGGCATCCAAGAGACCCAGTACTTC. It translates to CASSHQGIQETQYF.

The table lists this clonotype with a few counts. The chain couples TRBV10-3 to TRBJ2-7, with 10 positions matching TRBD1. The CDR3 spans 14 residues. Germline CDR1 reads ENHRY; CDR2 reads SYGVKD. V gave up 6 bases and J gave up 7 bases; unmatched junction bases: 9. CDR3 DNA sequence: TGTGCCATCAGCCACGACAGGGGGCGAGGGGAGCAGTACTTC. It specifies CAISHDRGRGEQYF.

This clonotype was detected ten times or more. The V call is TRBV7-9, the J call TRBJ1-3; 7 bases match TRBD1. V was pared by 5 bases and J by 0 bases, with 7 bases of the junction left unmatched. The germline V gene encodes CDR1 SEHNR and CDR2 FQNEAQ (reference sequence). The CDR3 consists of 16 residues. CDR3 nucleotides: TGTGCCAGCAGCCGGACAGGCCGGAGCTCTGGAAACACCATATATTTT. Protein sequence: CASSRTGRSSGNTIYF.

V is TRBV6-1 and J is TRBJ1-5; D may be TRBD1 (5 bases). Trimming cost V 0 bases and J 0 bases, with 18 bases left between them. Germline V gives CDR1 MNHNS, CDR2 SASEGT. This CDR3 has 19 residues. The CDR3 DNA is TGTGCCAGCAGTGAAGCCAGACAGCTTGGGGCTTATAGCAATCAGCCCCAGCATTTT. Its protein is CASSEARQLGAYSNQPQHF.

In this sample, this clonotype turned up a few times. The CDR3: CASSQGPNGWQYF. The DNA of the CDR3 is TGTGCCAGCAGCCAGGGACCGAACGGCTGGCAGTACTTC. The chain couples TRBV10-3 to TRBJ2-7; possibly TRBD1 or TRBD2 for D (5 bases each). Trimming removed 10 bases at V and 9 bases at J, with 22 bases between. This CDR3 region has 13 residues. Germline V gene data show CDR1 as ENHRY and CDR2 as SYGVKD.